The 26 T cell receptor beta chains reported below all come from one sample, sequenced in a study of tumour-infiltrating T cells in Burkitt lymphoma. The repertoire was sequenced with immunoSEQ multiplex PCR; TCRdb's copy has only in-frame clones and lacks some. The sample has tens of thousands of clones, around 29% seen once. Sequencing was performed on tumor tissue. The receptors were gathered from a human donor with Burkitt lymphoma.

The chain has TRBV30 and TRBJ1-4, with TRBD1 as a possible D gene (6 bases). CDR3 length: 14 residues. V was pared by 5 bases and J by 5 bases, with 15 bases between. Germline CDR1 is GTSNPN and CDR2 is SVGIG (reference sequence). The CDR3 here is CAWGMGGANEKLFF. The CDR3 DNA follows: TGTGCCTGGGGGATGGGGGGGGCCAATGAAAAACTGTTTTTT.

This clone was counted a few times. The chain combines TRBV2 with TRBJ2-2; D unclear. Germline lookup yields CDR1 SNHLY and CDR2 FYNNEI. This CDR3 is 15 amino acids long. The V gene lost 1 base and the J gene lost 0 bases, with 6 bases spanning the gap. The CDR3 DNA reads TGTGCCAGCAGTGAAGACGGCCCGAACACCGGGGAGCTGTTTTTT. This gives the protein CASSEDGPNTGELFF.

This clone was recorded a few times. This chain uses TRBV6-5 with TRBJ1-4, with TRBD1 as a possible D gene (5 bases). From germline, CDR1 is MNHEY and CDR2 SVGAGI. The V and J ends lost 2 bases and 6 bases respectively, with 13 bases between them. This CDR3 spans 15 amino acids. The CDR3 spells CASSYGRQPYEKLFF. Written as DNA, the CDR3 is TGTGCCAGCAGTTACGGGCGACAGCCATATGAAAAACTGTTTTTT.

The V call is TRBV13, the J call TRBJ2-3; D is ambiguous. CDR1 and CDR2 from the germline V gene are PRHDT and FYEKMQ (reference sequence). Between the trimmed V and J ends, which lost 1 base and 5 bases, there was a span of 4 bases. The CDR3 covers 12 residues. Written as DNA, the CDR3 is TGTGCCAGCAGCTTAGTTAGAGATACGCAGTATTTT. Its translation is CASSLVRDTQYF.

Only a few counts were recorded for this clone. This chain joins TRBV5-5 and TRBJ1-1, with unresolved D. CDR1 and CDR2 from the germline V gene are SGHKS and YYEKEE (reference sequence). V dropped 1 base and J dropped 4 bases, with 8 bases sitting between them. CDR3 length: 13 amino acids. The DNA of the CDR3 is TGTGCCAGCAGCTTGTCCGGAGGCACTGAAGCTTTCTTT. Translated, it gives CASSLSGGTEAFF. The variable domain in full, completed from reference TRBV5-5 and TRBJ1-1, reads DAGVTQSPTHLIKTRGQQVTLRCSPISGHKSVSWYQQVLGQGPQFIFQYYEKEERGRGNFPDRFSARQFPNYSSELNVNALLLGDSALYLCASSLSGGTEAFFGQGTRLTVV.

This clone was detected only a few times. This chain connects TRBV5-1 to TRBJ2-7, with 10 bases matching TRBD2. Unmatched junction bases numbered 4, after V lost 0 bases and J lost 7 bases. Germline CDR1 is SGHRS and CDR2 is YFSETQ. This CDR3 has 14 amino acids. CDR3 sequence (DNA): TGCGCCAGCAGCTTGGCGCTAGCGGGGGTTGAGCAGTACTTC. This gives the protein CASSLALAGVEQYF.

The rearrangement uses TRBV27 and TRBJ2-7, with unresolved D. V was clipped by 10 bases and J by 0 bases, with 16 bases between them. The germline CDR1 and CDR2 sequences are MNHEY and SMNVEV (reference sequence). The CDR3 loop spans 14 amino acids. The CDR3 nucleotides read TGTGCCACCCGTAGGGTCCTGACCTCCTACGAGCAGTACTTC. Its translation is CATRRVLTSYEQYF.

This clone was picked up a small number of times. CDR3 region: CASSYSAGDEKLFF. The CDR3, as DNA: TGTGCCAGCAGTTACTCGGCAGGGGACGAAAAACTGTTTTTT. V and J are TRBV6-6 and TRBJ1-4, with a weak D call TRBD1 (6 bases). The CDR3 is 14 residues long. V lost 0 bases and J lost 8, with 10 bases in between. Germline V CDR1 and CDR2: MNHNY, SVGAGI (reference sequence).

The chain combines TRBV19 with TRBJ1-2; D gene ambiguous. This CDR3 region has 14 residues. Germline assignment: CDR1 LNHDA and CDR2 SQIVND (reference sequence). V was trimmed by 4 bases and J by 5 bases, leaving 14 bases between them. The CDR3 DNA reads TGTGCCAGTAGTAAGCGGGCTGACTCATATGGCTACACCTTC. Translated, it gives CASSKRADSYGYTF. The full variable domain, rest sourced from reference TRBV19 and TRBJ1-2, is DGGITQSPKYLFRKEGQNVTLSCEQNLNHDAMYWYRQDPGQGLRLIYYSQIVNDFQKGDIAEGYSVSREKKESFPLTVTSAQKNPTAFYLCASSKRADSYGYTFGSGTRLTVV.

The gene calls are TRBV6-5 and TRBJ2-7, with a possible D match to TRBD1 (5 bases). The CDR3 has 13 amino acids. V was cut by 3 bases and J by 2 bases, with 8 bases left in between. Germline values: CDR1 MNHEY, CDR2 SVGAGI. The CDR3 region has the DNA TGTGCCAGCAGTTATACAGGTCCCTACGAGCAGTACTTC. It is translated as CASSYTGPYEQYF.

This clone was seen a handful of times. V usage is TRBV5-1 and J usage is TRBJ2-7; D assignment may be TRBD1 or TRBD2 (5 bases each). Trimming left V 0 bases short and J 9 bases short, with 13 bases between. Looked up from germline, CDR1 is SGHRS and CDR2 is YFSETQ. The CDR3 contains 13 residues. The CDR3 protein is CASSLVGQGAQYF. Here the CDR3 DNA reads TGCGCCAGCAGCTTGGTGGGCCAGGGAGCGCAGTACTTC. The whole variable domain, remainder taken from reference TRBV5-1 and TRBJ2-7, is KAGVTQTPRYLIKTRGQQVTLSCSPISGHRSVSWYQQTPGQGLQFLFEYFSETQRNKGNFPGRFSGRQFSNSRSEMNVSTLELGDSALYLCASSLVGQGAQYFGPGTRLTVT.

This clone was counted a few times. This sequence joins TRBV5-6 and TRBJ1-2; perhaps TRBD1 as D (5 bases). The CDR3 runs 18 residues. Germline CDR1 reads SGHDT; CDR2 reads YYEEEE. V was pared by 4 bases and J by 3 bases, with 25 bases between. In DNA form, the CDR3 reads TGTGCCAGCAGCAAAAGCATCGGACGGGGGGGTTCTGACTATGGCTACACCTTC. Translating it yields CASSKSIGRGGSDYGYTF.

The V and J genes are TRBV5-1 and TRBJ2-1; a weak D match, TRBD2 (7 bases). The length of the CDR3 is 16 residues. Germline V gene sequence: CDR1 SGHRS, CDR2 YFSETQ. The germline V and J ends were trimmed by 3 bases and 3 bases, with 16 bases remaining between them. CDR3 coding DNA: TGCGCCAGCAGCTCCCTGGGCGGGGGCGTCTACAATGAGCAGTTCTTC. This gives the protein CASSSLGGGVYNEQFF.

As for this clone: The sample carries other DNA sequences with the same CDR3. This chain links TRBV7-2 with TRBJ2-7; D is undetermined. This CDR3 has 13 amino acids. The germline V and J ends were trimmed by 4 bases and 7 bases, with 14 bases remaining between them. Per germline, CDR1 SGHTA and CDR2 FQGNSA. As DNA, the CDR3 is TGTGCCAGCAGCTGGCAGTCGGCCCCGGAGCAGTACTTC. Its protein product is CASSWQSAPEQYF.

The chain links TRBV9 to TRBJ1-1, with 9 bases fitting TRBD1. In germline, CDR1 is SGDLS, CDR2 YYNGEE. V shed 2 bases and J 3 bases; nucleotides not matched to a gene: 2. This CDR3 spans 14 amino acids. CDR3 amino acids: CASSVRTGDTEAFF. In DNA, the CDR3 is TGTGCCAGCAGCGTGAGGACAGGGGACACTGAAGCTTTCTTT.

The CDR3 here is CASSFTIGYEQFF. In DNA, the CDR3 is TGTGCCAGCAGCTTCACCATAGGTTATGAGCAGTTCTTC. The chain employs TRBV5-4 and TRBJ2-1; D ambiguous. The germline V gene encodes CDR1 SGHNT and CDR2 YYREEE (reference sequence). The CDR3 is made up of 13 amino acids. Trimming left V 2 bases short and J 8 bases short, with 11 bases between.

This chain joins TRBV21-1 and TRBJ2-7; TRBD2 was called by the table and not checked on the DNA. TRBV21-1 counts as a pseudogene. The CDR3 is made up of 16 amino acids. Written as DNA, the CDR3 is TGTGCCAGCACCGGGACTAGCGGGGGGAGCTCCTACGAGCAGTACTTC. This gives the protein CASTGTSGGSSYEQYF.

V is TRBV30 and J is TRBJ1-5; a weak D match, TRBD1 (6 bases). The CDR3 extends over 15 amino acids. Per germline, CDR1 GTSNPN and CDR2 SVGIG (reference sequence). V dropped 0 bases and J dropped 0 bases, with 9 bases sitting between them. CDR3 nucleotide sequence: TGTGCCTGGAGTGTAACAGGGAATAGCAATCAGCCCCAGCATTTT. Protein sequence: CAWSVTGNSNQPQHF.

The CDR3 coding sequence is TGTGCCAGCAGCTTTGTGGACAGCAGTGAAGCTTTCTTT. Protein: CASSFVDSSEAFF. V and J are TRBV5-4 and TRBJ1-1, with D possibly TRBD1 on 6 matching bases. Germline assignment: CDR1 SGHNT and CDR2 YYREEE (reference sequence). The CDR3 length is 13 residues. V gave up 2 bases and J gave up 7 bases, with 12 bases separating them. Supplemented by reference TRBV5-4 and TRBJ1-1, the full variable domain reads ETGVTQSPTHLIKTRGQQVTLRCSSQSGHNTVSWYQQALGQGPQFIFQYYREEENGRGNFPPRFSGLQFPNYSSELNVNALELDDSALYLCASSFVDSSEAFFGQGTRLTVV.

This clone was counted only a few times. The chain carries TRBV2 and TRBJ1-2, with D possibly matching TRBD1 (5 bases). The germline gives CDR1 SNHLY, CDR2 FYNNEI. This CDR3 region has 14 residues. V was pared by 1 base and J by 7 bases, with 13 bases between. CDR3 residues: CASSEDSPQGGYTF. Here the CDR3 DNA reads TGTGCCAGCAGTGAAGACAGCCCCCAGGGTGGCTACACCTTC.

This clone was counted at least ten times. J is TRBJ1-1 and V is TRBV5-6; D might be TRBD1 (5 bases). Trimming took off 4 bases at V and 0 bases at J, with 19 bases between the two ends. The length of the CDR3 is 17 residues. The germline CDR1 and CDR2 sequences are SGHDT and YYEEEE. The CDR3 region has the DNA TGTGCCAGCAGCGTAGGGGCTCGGGTAAGGTTGAACACTGAAGCTTTCTTT. Translated: CASSVGARVRLNTEAFF.

The CDR3 DNA reads as TGCGCCAGCAGCCCCGAGGGGGGCCATCAAGAGGGGCTGTTTTTT. Translation: CASSPEGGHQEGLFF. The V gene is TRBV4-3, the J gene TRBJ1-4; the D gene is possibly TRBD1 (6 bases). The germline gives CDR1 LGHNA, CDR2 YSLEER. V gave up 4 bases and J gave up 14 bases, with 23 bases separating them. This CDR3 has 15 residues.

The V and J genes are TRBV19 and TRBJ1-3; D perhaps matches TRBD1 (5 bases). The CDR3 contains 16 residues. V lost 5 bases and J lost 0, with 14 bases in between. Germline assignment: CDR1 LNHDA and CDR2 SQIVND (reference sequence). CDR3 residues: CASSALRGPSGNTIYF. The CDR3 bases are TGTGCCAGTAGTGCCCTAAGGGGCCCCTCTGGAAACACCATATATTTT.

The genes are TRBV6-5 and TRBJ2-6, with no clear D. Germline V gene sequence: CDR1 MNHEY, CDR2 SVGAGI. There are 13 residues in the CDR3. V lost 2 bases and J 2 bases, leaving 1 base between the germline ends. The CDR3 coding sequence is TGTGCCAGCAGTTACGCTGGGGCCAACGTCCTGACTTTC. Protein sequence: CASSYAGANVLTF.

This chain uses TRBV6-5 with TRBJ1-1; 7 positions agree with TRBD1. This CDR3 comprises 14 residues. The trim removed 5 bases at V and 9 bases at J, leaving 12 bases unmatched. In germline, CDR1 is MNHEY, CDR2 SVGAGI. In nucleotides, the CDR3 is TGTGCCAGCAGTCGACAGGGTTTGTACCCGAAAGCTTTCTTT. Translation: CASSRQGLYPKAFF.

This clone occurred a few times. V gene TRBV10-3 combines with J gene TRBJ1-2, with D hard to call. The CDR3 is 13 residues long. The germline gives CDR1 ENHRY, CDR2 SYGVKD. V gave up 4 bases and J gave up 4 bases, with 10 bases separating them. Here the CDR3 DNA reads TGTGCCATCAGTGTAGGCGGATCCTATGGCTACACCTTC. As protein: CAISVGGSYGYTF.